Listed below are T cell receptor beta chains from one sample, sequenced in a study of identical twins. TCRdb fed the 5' RACE reads into MiXCR, producing one record per CDR3 protein. The data contain more than 250,000 distinct CDR3 sequences, about 8.1% of them singletons. These sequences were also reported in another study, on yellow fever vaccine responses in identical twins.

Sequencing was done on a sample of memory (CD45RO+) T cells sorted from blood. The receptors were gathered from a woman aged 18-30 years in good health. The CDR3 runs from the conserved cysteine through the conserved F or W. Each record gives: V gene, CDR3 protein.

>TRBV3-1
CASSQALGTVKPEQYF
>TRBV24-1
CATSDRGLEQPQHF
>TRBV3-1
CASSQGQTNTEAFF
>TRBV3-1
CASSQELGDQPQHF
>TRBV7-9
CASSLDLAGGPQQFF
>TRBV20-1
CSASRSETQYF
>TRBV11-2
CASSFGQERGYGYTF
>TRBV7-9
CASTLAGGQIDTQYF
>TRBV5-6
CASSSTNEQFF
>TRBV12-3/TRBV12-4
CASSQWDSNQPQHF
>TRBV6-5
CASSYPGEGLNTGELFF
>TRBV7-3
CASSLTGVTGVTGELFF
>TRBV2
CASNPQGFGETGNGELFF
>TRBV27
CASSVDWLGDTQYF
>TRBV20-1
CSARGYFDEQFF
>TRBV25-1
CASSVPPGQGALGELFF